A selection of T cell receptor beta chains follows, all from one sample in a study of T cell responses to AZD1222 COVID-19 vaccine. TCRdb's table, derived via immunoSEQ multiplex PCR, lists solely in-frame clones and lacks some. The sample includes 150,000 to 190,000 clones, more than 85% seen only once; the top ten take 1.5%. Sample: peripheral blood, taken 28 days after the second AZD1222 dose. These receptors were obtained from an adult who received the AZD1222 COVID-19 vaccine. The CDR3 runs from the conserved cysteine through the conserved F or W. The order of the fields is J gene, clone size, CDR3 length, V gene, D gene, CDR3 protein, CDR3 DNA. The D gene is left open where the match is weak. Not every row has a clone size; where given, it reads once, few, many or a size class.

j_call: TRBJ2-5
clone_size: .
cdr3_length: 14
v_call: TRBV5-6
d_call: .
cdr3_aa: CASSLRGYQETQYF
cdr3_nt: TGTGCCAGCAGCTTGCGAGGGTACCAAGAGACCCAGTACTTC

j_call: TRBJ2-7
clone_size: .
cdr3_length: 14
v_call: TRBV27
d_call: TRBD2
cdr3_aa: CASNFRSGRGEQYF
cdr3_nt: TGTGCCAGCAACTTCCGAAGCGGGAGGGGCGAGCAGTACTTC

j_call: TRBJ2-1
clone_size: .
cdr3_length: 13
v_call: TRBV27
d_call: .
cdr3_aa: CASSRSEANEQFF
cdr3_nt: TGTGCCAGCAGCCGCAGTGAGGCAAATGAGCAGTTCTTC

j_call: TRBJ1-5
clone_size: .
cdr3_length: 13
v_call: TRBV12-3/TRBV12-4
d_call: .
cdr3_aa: CASSLRPNQPQHF
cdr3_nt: TGTGCCAGCAGTTTGAGGCCAAATCAGCCCCAGCATTTT

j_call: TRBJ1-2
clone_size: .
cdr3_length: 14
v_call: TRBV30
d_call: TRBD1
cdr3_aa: CASGRDSANYGYTF
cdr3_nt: TGTGCCAGCGGGAGGGACAGCGCCAACTATGGCTACACCTTC

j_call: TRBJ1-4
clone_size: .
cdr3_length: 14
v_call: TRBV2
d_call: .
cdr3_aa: CASSEAGLIGKLFF
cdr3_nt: TGTGCCAGCAGTGAGGCGGGTCTAATAGGAAAACTGTTTTTT

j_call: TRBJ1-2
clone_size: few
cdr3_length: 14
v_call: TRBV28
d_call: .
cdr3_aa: CASFSQTGNYGYTF
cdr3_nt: TGTGCCAGCTTTTCGCAAACTGGTAACTATGGCTACACCTTC

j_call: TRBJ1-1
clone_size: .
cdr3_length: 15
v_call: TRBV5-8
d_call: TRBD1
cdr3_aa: CASSLSWTGNTEAFF
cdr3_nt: TGTGCCAGCAGCTTGTCTTGGACAGGTAACACTGAAGCTTTCTTT

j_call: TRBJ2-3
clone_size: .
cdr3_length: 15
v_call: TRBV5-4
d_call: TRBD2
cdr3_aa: CASSRTSGSADTQYF
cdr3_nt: TGTGCCAGCAGCCGGACTAGCGGGAGCGCAGATACGCAGTATTTT

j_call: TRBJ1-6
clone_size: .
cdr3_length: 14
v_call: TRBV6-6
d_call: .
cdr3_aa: CASSYYAGNSPLHF
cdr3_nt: TGTGCCAGCAGTTACTATGCGGGAAACTCACCCCTCCACTTT

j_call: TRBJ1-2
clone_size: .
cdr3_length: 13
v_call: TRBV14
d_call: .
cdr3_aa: CASSPAVRYGYTF
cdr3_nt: TGTGCCAGCAGCCCGGCCGTGAGGTATGGCTACACCTTC

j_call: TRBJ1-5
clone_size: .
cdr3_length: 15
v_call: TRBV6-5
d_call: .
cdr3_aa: CASSYSNRGNQPQHF
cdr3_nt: TGTGCCAGCAGTTACTCGAACCGGGGCAATCAGCCCCAGCATTTT

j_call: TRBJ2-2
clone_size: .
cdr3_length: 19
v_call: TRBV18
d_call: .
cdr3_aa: CASSPRLLLGLTNTGELFF
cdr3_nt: TGTGCCAGCTCACCTCGCCTACTGTTGGGACTTACGAACACCGGGGAGCTGTTTTTT

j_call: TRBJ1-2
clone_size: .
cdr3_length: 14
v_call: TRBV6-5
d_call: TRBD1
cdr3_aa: CASTRDRGRYGYTF
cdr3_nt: TGTGCCAGCACACGGGACAGGGGAAGATATGGCTACACCTTC

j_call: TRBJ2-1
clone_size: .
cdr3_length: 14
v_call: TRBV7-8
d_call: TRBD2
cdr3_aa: CASSLVGSSGGKFF
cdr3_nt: TGTGCCAGCAGCTTAGTGGGTTCTAGCGGCGGGAAGTTCTTC

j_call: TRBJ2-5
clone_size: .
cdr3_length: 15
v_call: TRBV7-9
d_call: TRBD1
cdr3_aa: CASSFVDRSQETQYF
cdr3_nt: TGTGCCAGCAGCTTTGTGGACAGGAGCCAAGAGACCCAGTACTTC

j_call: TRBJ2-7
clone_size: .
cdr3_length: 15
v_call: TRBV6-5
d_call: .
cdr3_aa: CASSYSRRRNSEQYF
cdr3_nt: TGTGCCAGCAGTTACTCGAGACGCAGGAACTCCGAGCAGTACTTC

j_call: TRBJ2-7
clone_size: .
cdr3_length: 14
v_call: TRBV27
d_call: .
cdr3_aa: CASSLNYLSYEQYF
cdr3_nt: TGTGCCAGCAGTTTGAACTACCTCTCCTACGAGCAGTACTTC

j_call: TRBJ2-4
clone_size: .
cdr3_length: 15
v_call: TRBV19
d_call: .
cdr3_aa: CASSIGDLSKNIQYF
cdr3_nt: TGTGCCAGTAGTATCGGTGATCTCTCCAAAAACATTCAGTACTTC

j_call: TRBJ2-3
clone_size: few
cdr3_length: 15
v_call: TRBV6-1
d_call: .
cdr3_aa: CASSEVETSTDTQYF
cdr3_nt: TGTGCCAGCAGTGAAGTTGAGACTAGCACAGATACGCAGTATTTT

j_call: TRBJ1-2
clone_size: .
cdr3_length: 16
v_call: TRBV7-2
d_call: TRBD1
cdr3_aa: CASSSAGQAVGYGYTF
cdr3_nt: TGTGCCAGCAGTTCCGCGGGACAGGCCGTTGGCTATGGCTACACCTTC

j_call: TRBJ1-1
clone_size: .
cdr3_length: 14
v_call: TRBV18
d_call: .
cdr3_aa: CASSPGRVNTEAFF
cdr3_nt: TGTGCCAGCTCACCAGGCAGGGTGAACACTGAAGCTTTCTTT

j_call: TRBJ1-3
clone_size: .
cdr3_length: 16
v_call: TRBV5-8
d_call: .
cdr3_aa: CASSPGRFSTGNTIYF
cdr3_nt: TGTGCCAGCAGCCCTGGGAGGTTCAGTACTGGAAACACCATATATTTT